The 11 T cell receptor beta chains given below trace back to one sample, sequenced in a study of T-cell memory formation after mild COVID-19. One entry per CDR3 protein, called by TCRdb with MiXCR from the 5' RACE reads. The data show 50,000 or so distinct CDR3 sequences, 9.3% seen once. The source material was PBMCs or a T cell subset sorted from them (not recorded which). Receptor source: an adult woman who had mild COVID-19 (a few samples of this study predate the infection). Cell type and time point are not known.

This clonotype has at least ten counts. The chain uses TRBV5-1 and TRBJ2-7; tentative D call: TRBD1 (5 bases). The germline CDR1 and CDR2 sequences are SGHRS and YFSETQ. The CDR3 is 13 amino acids. The V gene lost 0 bases and the J gene lost 9 bases, with 13 bases spanning the gap. CDR3 nucleotide sequence: TGCGCCAGCAGCTTGGGACAGAACTCCCCGCAGTACTTC. Translation gives CASSLGQNSPQYF.

In this sample, this clonotype turned up many times. J is TRBJ2-2 and V is TRBV4-1; possibly TRBD1 or TRBD2 for D (6 bases each). The CDR3 loop spans 17 amino acids. CDR1 and CDR2 (germline): MGHRA, YSYEKL. V was pared by 1 base and J by 8 bases, with 20 bases between. The CDR3 sequence: CASSQANPGGPAGELFF. The CDR3 DNA sequence: TGCGCCAGCAGCCAAGCTAACCCCGGGGGCCCGGCGGGGGAGCTGTTTTTT.

This clonotype was picked up many times. V is TRBV11-2 and J is TRBJ1-5; D not certain. The CDR3 is 13 amino acids. V was cut by 5 bases and J by 11 bases, with 16 bases left in between. Germline-derived CDR1 and CDR2 are SGHAT and FQNNGV. CDR3 amino acids: CASSPNLQDSQHF. DNA of the CDR3: TGTGCCAGCAGCCCCAATCTCCAGGACTCCCAGCATTTT.

V and J are TRBV4-2 and TRBJ1-2; 8 bases line up with TRBD1. In germline, CDR1 is LGHNA, CDR2 YNFKEQ. Trimming took 6 bases from V and 4 from J; bases not matched to a gene: 10. The CDR3 runs to 15 residues. The CDR3 here is CASSHPGQESYGYTF. The CDR3 nucleotides read TGTGCCAGCAGTCATCCGGGACAGGAGTCCTATGGCTACACCTTC.

This clonotype was counted between two and nine times. This chain joins TRBV19 and TRBJ2-3; D unresolved. V was shortened by 5 bases and J by 1 base, with 10 bases between the two germline ends. The CDR3 length is 14 residues. CDR1 is LNHDA and CDR2 is SQIVND in the germline V gene (reference sequence). The CDR3 protein is CASSLSPRTDTQYF. CDR3 sequence (DNA): TGTGCCAGTAGTCTTTCCCCACGCACAGATACGCAGTATTTT.

This chain links TRBV12-3 or TRBV12-4 with TRBJ2-7; 9 bases are a match to TRBD1. With V trimmed by 4 bases and J by 6 bases, 10 bases remained unmatched. The CDR3 contains 15 residues. Here the CDR3 reads CASSSSGTGRVEQYF. CDR3 DNA sequence: TGTGCCAGCAGTTCCTCCGGGACAGGGAGGGTCGAGCAGTACTTC.

V and J are TRBV5-1 and TRBJ2-7, with D possibly called TRBD1 or TRBD2 (6 bases each). With 6 bases removed from V and 2 bases from J, the gap between germline ends came to 12 bases. This CDR3 is 13 amino acids long. CDR1 and CDR2 (germline): SGHRS, YFSETQ. CDR3 sequence reads: CASKGGSTYEQYF. The DNA of the CDR3 is TGCGCCAGCAAGGGGGGCTCGACCTACGAGCAGTACTTC.

This clonotype has more than one count but fewer than ten. The chain employs TRBV21-1 and TRBJ2-7. TRBV21-1 is a pseudogene. The CDR3 spans 14 residues. For the CDR3, the DNA is TGTGCCAGCAGCAAATACAGGGACTGCTACGAGCAGTACTTC. It encodes CASSKYRDCYEQYF.

The chain carries TRBV20-1 and TRBJ1-5, with D possibly being TRBD1 (6 bases). CDR3 length equals 17 residues. V lost 2 bases and J lost 3, with 20 bases in between. Germline assignment: CDR1 DFQATT and CDR2 SNEGSKA (reference sequence). The CDR3 is CSARPFQRTVVNQPQHF. The CDR3 bases are TGCAGTGCTAGACCCTTCCAGCGGACAGTAGTCAATCAGCCCCAGCATTTT.

This clonotype was seen more than once but under ten times. CDR3 loop: CASSYLAGGLTDTQYF. For the CDR3, the DNA is TGTGCCAGCAGCTACCTAGCGGGGGGCCTCACAGATACGCAGTATTTT. V usage is TRBV5-6 and J usage is TRBJ2-3, with TRBD2 matching 11 bases. The CDR3 is 16 amino acids. Germline V CDR1 and CDR2: SGHDT, YYEEEE. V lost 3 bases, J lost 2 bases, and 5 bases stayed unmatched.

This clonotype was counted a few times. The J gene is TRBJ2-3, the V gene TRBV24-1; D might be TRBD1 or TRBD2, each matching 5 bases. CDR3 size: 15 residues. V lost 3 bases and J lost 6, with 15 bases in between. Germline CDR1 KGHDR, CDR2 SFDVKD. As DNA, the CDR3 is TGTGCCACCAGTGATCCTCGGGGACGGTCGGATACGCAGTATTTT. Translating gives CATSDPRGRSDTQYF.